This TCR beta chain was sequenced in a study of blood T cell repertoires in COVID-19. Repertoires were generated with immunoSEQ multiplex PCR, while TCRdb's copy carries only in-frame clones and drops some. The sample has fewer than 350,000 clones, approximately 90% seen once. The CDR3 spans 14 residues. The germline V and J ends were trimmed by 1 base and 4 bases, with 7 bases remaining between them. The germline gives CDR1 MNHNS, CDR2 SASEGT. This TCR was sampled from a middle-aged woman with acute COVID-19. The chain recombines TRBV6-1 with TRBJ2-2; tentative D call: TRBD2 (5 bases). Sequencing used PBMCs or T cells enriched from blood (not recorded which). The chain's CDR3 is CASSEVRGTGELFF. The CDR3 region has the DNA TGTGCCAGCAGTGAAGTACGGGGCACCGGGGAGCTGTTTTTT.